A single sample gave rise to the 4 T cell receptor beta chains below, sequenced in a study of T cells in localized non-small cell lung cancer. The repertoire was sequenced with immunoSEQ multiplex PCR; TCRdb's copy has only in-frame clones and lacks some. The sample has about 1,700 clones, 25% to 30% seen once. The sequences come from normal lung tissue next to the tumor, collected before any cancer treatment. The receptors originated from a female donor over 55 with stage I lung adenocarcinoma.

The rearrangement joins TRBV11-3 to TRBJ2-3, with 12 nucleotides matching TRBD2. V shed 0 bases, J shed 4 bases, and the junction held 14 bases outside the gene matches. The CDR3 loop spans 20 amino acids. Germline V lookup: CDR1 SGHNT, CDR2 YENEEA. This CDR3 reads CASSLEGFLAGGHEADTQYF. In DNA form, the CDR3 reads TGTGCCAGCAGCTTAGAAGGTTTCCTAGCGGGGGGGCATGAAGCAGATACGCAGTATTTT.

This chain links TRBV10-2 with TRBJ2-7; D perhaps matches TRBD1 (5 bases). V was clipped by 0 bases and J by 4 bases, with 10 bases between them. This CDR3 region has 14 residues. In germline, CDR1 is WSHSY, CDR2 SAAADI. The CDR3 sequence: CASSESGPAYEQYF. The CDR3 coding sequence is TGCGCCAGCAGTGAGTCGGGGCCCGCTTACGAGCAGTACTTC.

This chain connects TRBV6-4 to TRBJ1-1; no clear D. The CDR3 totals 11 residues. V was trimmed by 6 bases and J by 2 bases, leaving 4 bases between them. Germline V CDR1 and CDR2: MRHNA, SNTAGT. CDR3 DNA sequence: TGTGCCAGCAGGATAAACACTGAAGCTTTCTTT. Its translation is CASRINTEAFF.

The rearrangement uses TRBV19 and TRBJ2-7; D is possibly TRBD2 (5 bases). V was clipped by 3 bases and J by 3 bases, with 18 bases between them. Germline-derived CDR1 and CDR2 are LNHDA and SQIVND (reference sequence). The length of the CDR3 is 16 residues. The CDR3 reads CASSIGLTGTGYEQYF. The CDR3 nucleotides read TGTGCCAGTAGTATCGGCCTTACGGGAACGGGCTACGAGCAGTACTTC.